This passage covers 8 T cell receptor beta chains from one sample sequenced in a study of cytomegalovirus exposure and HLA in healthy donors. Using immunoSEQ multiplex PCR, the repertoire was profiled, and TCRdb retains in-frame clones only, with some absent. Of over 200,000 clones listed, less than 90% are singletons. The source material was PBMCs. These receptors all stem from a woman younger than 30 in good health and CMV-seronegative.

V and J are TRBV30 and TRBJ1-2, with D perhaps matching TRBD1 (6 bases). The germline V gene encodes CDR1 GTSNPN and CDR2 SVGIG (reference sequence). V was clipped by 1 base and J by 7 bases, with 28 bases between them. The CDR3 loop spans 18 amino acids. The CDR3 nucleotides read TGTGCCTGGAGTGCCTGGGGGGACAAGGTTAAAACTAGGTCTGGCTACACCTTC. Translated, it gives CAWSAWGDKVKTRSGYTF.

CDR3 coding DNA: TGTGCCAGCTCACCAAAGGTTGGCGTGGCCACCGGGGAGCTGTTTTTT. It yields the protein CASSPKVGVATGELFF. V gene TRBV18 combines with J gene TRBJ2-2; D is undetermined. Germline values: CDR1 KGHSH, CDR2 LQKENI. V gave up 2 bases and J gave up 4 bases, with 14 bases separating them. The CDR3 is made up of 16 amino acids.

This clone was seen only once. The rearrangement uses TRBV9 and TRBJ2-5; 8 nucleotides line up with TRBD2. The CDR3 sequence is 15 residues long. Germline assignment: CDR1 SGDLS and CDR2 YYNGEE. Trimming at V came to 1 base and at J to 0 bases, leaving 2 bases not matched to a gene. The CDR3 DNA is TGTGCCAGCAGCGTACGCGGGAGGTACCAAGAGACCCAGTACTTC. Translating gives CASSVRGRYQETQYF.

The chain combines TRBV5-4 with TRBJ2-2; D remains ambiguous. Trimming took off 1 base at V and 0 bases at J, with 4 bases between the two ends. Germline CDR1 and CDR2: SGHNT and YYREEE (reference sequence). This CDR3 has 14 amino acids. DNA of the CDR3: TGTGCCAGCAGCTTGTCTGCGAACACCGGGGAGCTGTTTTTT. Translating gives CASSLSANTGELFF.

This chain joins TRBV2 and TRBJ2-1; 11 nucleotides align to TRBD2. The CDR3 has 14 amino acids. V shed 10 bases, J shed 9 bases, and the junction held 11 bases outside the gene matches. CDR1 and CDR2 from the germline V gene are SNHLY and FYNNEI. The CDR3 sequence: CATEASGGFSEQFF. CDR3 bases: TGTGCCACCGAGGCTAGCGGGGGGTTCAGTGAGCAGTTCTTC.

V usage is TRBV27 and J usage is TRBJ2-1, with D perhaps given as TRBD1 or TRBD2 (5 bases each). The CDR3 extends over 14 amino acids. The V gene lost 5 bases and the J gene lost 6 bases, with 14 bases spanning the gap. Germline V gene data show CDR1 as MNHEY and CDR2 as SMNVEV (reference sequence). This CDR3 reads CASSGGPRGNEQFF. The CDR3 DNA sequence: TGTGCCAGCAGTGGCGGGCCTAGGGGCAATGAGCAGTTCTTC.

This clone was seen ten or more times. The chain is built from TRBV15 and TRBJ2-7; 8 bases are shared with TRBD1. With 5 bases clipped from V and 5 bases from J, the junction kept 8 bases outside the gene matches. In germline, CDR1 is LNHNV, CDR2 YYDKDF (reference sequence). This CDR3 region has 14 residues. Here the CDR3 DNA reads TGTGCCACCAGCGAAAAGACAGGGGACCACGAGCAGTACTTC. Translated, it gives CATSEKTGDHEQYF.

The genes are TRBV20-1 and TRBJ2-1; TRBD2 is a possible D gene (6 bases). The CDR3 extends over 11 amino acids. Germline V CDR1 and CDR2: DFQATT, SNEGSKA (reference sequence). The V gene lost 1 base and the J gene lost 11 bases, with 9 bases spanning the gap. CDR3 in DNA: TGCAGTGCTAGAGGGGGGACTCAGCAGTTCTTC. This gives the protein CSARGGTQQFF.